This TCR beta chain was recovered during a study of blood T cells in healthy people across ages. Whole-study context: About one barcoded beta molecule per two T cells was the capture yield of template switching.

Sample-barcoded 5' priming and a J-beta primer mix drove a second PCR of about 7 to 12 cycles. All samples yielded 2.5 million or more CDR3-containing paired-end reads. MiXCR was run by TCRdb on the 5' RACE reads, yielding one entry per CDR3 protein. The repertoire holds 750,000 or so distinct CDR3 sequences, with around 25% as singletons. The V and J ends lost 6 bases and 4 bases, in that order; junction bases with no gene match: 7. In germline, CDR1 is MGHRA, CDR2 YSYEKL. CDR3 length: 14 residues. In addition, the sample was reused for a study of T cells of mothers and their children. That report notes: For each mother, over 10 million TCR beta CDR3 reads were obtained, and for each child, around 3.1 million.

Specimen: blood. The chain has TRBV4-1 and TRBJ1-1; the match to TRBD1 covers 8 bases. The clonotype originates from a boy younger than 18 in good health. CDR3 DNA sequence: TGCGCCAGCAGTCCCACAGGGGGTATCACTGAAGCTTTCTTT. Its protein is CASSPTGGITEAFF.